These T cell receptor beta chains were read from a single sample in a study of OX40 agonist ivuxolimab in advanced cancers. Measured with immunoSEQ multiplex PCR; TCRdb has only the in-frame clones, and not every one. The sample includes about 28,000 clones, 70% to 85% of them seen just once. This specimen was CD4+ or CD8+ T cells sorted from blood, taken in a trial of the OX40 agonist ivuxolimab. Receptors were obtained from an adult with an advanced solid tumor such as melanoma, head and neck, liver or kidney cancer. Both conserved end residues are part of each CDR3. D genes are given only for firm matches. Size tells how often a clone was seen (once, few, many) or the class of an expanded clone, and some rows leave it out.

TRBJ2-7	-	-	TRBV28	CASKAFGGKTYEQYF	TGTGCCAGCAAGGCATTCGGCGGGAAGACTTACGAGCAGTACTTC
TRBJ2-7	TRBD1	-	TRBV5-1	CASSPWTGEAYEQYF	TGCGCCAGCAGCCCCTGGACAGGGGAAGCCTACGAGCAGTACTTC
TRBJ1-3	-	-	TRBV12-5	CASGLRASGQHVESGNTIYF	TGTGCTAGTGGTTTAAGAGCCTCGGGACAACACGTAGAGTCTGGAAACACCATATATTTT
TRBJ2-7	TRBD1	-	TRBV4-1	CASSFTGTGIYEQYF	TGCGCCAGCAGCTTTACCGGGACAGGGATCTACGAGCAGTACTTC
TRBJ2-7	-	few	TRBV9	CASSLTSAHEQYF	TGTGCCAGCAGCCTCACGTCGGCGCACGAGCAGTACTTC
TRBJ1-5	-	few	TRBV2	CASSVHSNQPQHF	TGTGCCAGCAGTGTCCACAGCAATCAGCCCCAGCATTTT
TRBJ1-1	-	-	TRBV6-5	CASSLQLVTEAFF	TGTGCCAGCAGCCTTCAATTGGTCACTGAAGCTTTCTTT
TRBJ1-2	TRBD1	-	TRBV7-9	CASSPPDRERGGYTF	TGTGCCAGCAGCCCCCCCGACAGGGAAAGGGGTGGCTACACCTTC
TRBJ1-2	-	-	TRBV6-1	CASSEKGADYGYTF	TGTGCCAGCAGTGAAAAAGGTGCCGACTATGGCTACACCTTC
TRBJ1-5	-	-	TRBV2	CASKDRRQGGNQPQHF	TGTGCCAGCAAGGATAGGAGGCAGGGTGGCAATCAGCCCCAGCATTTT
TRBJ1-4	TRBD1	-	TRBV5-6	CASSSGTGTEKLFF	TGTGCCAGCAGTTCCGGGACAGGGACTGAAAAACTGTTTTTT
TRBJ2-1	-	-	TRBV19	CASSHFPSSYNEQFF	TGTGCCAGTAGCCACTTCCCTAGCTCCTACAATGAGCAGTTCTTC
TRBJ2-2	-	-	TRBV10-1	CASSESLNTGELFF	TGCGCCAGCAGTGAATCCCTAAACACCGGGGAGCTGTTTTTT
TRBJ2-1	TRBD2	-	TRBV15	CATSSLAGTYNEQFF	TGTGCCACCAGCAGTCTAGCGGGGACCTACAATGAGCAGTTCTTC
TRBJ1-1	-	-	TRBV5-1	CASRVGNTEAFF	TGCGCCAGCAGGGTGGGGAACACTGAAGCTTTCTTT
TRBJ2-7	-	-	TRBV30	CAWSLSFYEQYF	TGTGCCTGGAGTCTCAGCTTCTACGAGCAGTACTTC
TRBJ2-1	TRBD2	-	TRBV6-5	CASSGGLAGGPRFF	TGTGCCAGCAGCGGTGGACTAGCGGGAGGCCCGCGGTTCTTC
TRBJ2-1	TRBD2	-	TRBV27	CASSTGTSGNYNEQFF	TGTGCCAGCAGTACTGGGACTAGCGGGAACTACAATGAGCAGTTCTTC
TRBJ1-3	-	few	TRBV10-2	CASSDYIGNTIYF	TGCGCCAGCAGTGACTACATTGGAAACACCATATATTTT
TRBJ2-4	-	once	TRBV13	CASSFNSENIQYF	TGTGCCAGCAGCTTCAACAGCGAAAACATTCAGTACTTC
TRBJ2-7	TRBD1	-	TRBV13	CASSGPGQGGGEQYF	TGTGCCAGCAGCGGGCCGGGACAGGGGGGTGGCGAGCAGTACTTC
TRBJ2-7	TRBD2	-	TRBV9	CASSGGLAGGRYEQYF	TGTGCCAGCAGCGGGGGACTAGCGGGAGGTCGGTACGAGCAGTACTTC
TRBJ2-6	TRBD2	-	TRBV9	CASSGTLAGGLGANVLTF	TGTGCCAGCAGCGGGACCCTAGCGGGAGGGTTGGGGGCCAACGTCCTGACTTTC
TRBJ1-1	-	-	TRBV6-6	CASNGGTEAFF	TGTGCCAGCAATGGGGGCACTGAAGCTTTCTTT
TRBJ2-1	TRBD2	-	TRBV5-1	CASSLFGGRDYNEQFF	TGCGCCAGCAGCTTGTTTGGCGGGAGGGACTACAATGAGCAGTTCTTC
TRBJ1-2	TRBD1	once	TRBV11-2	CASSSPGGLIF	TGTGCCAGCAGCTCCCCAGGGGGCCTCATCTTC
TRBJ1-2	-	few	TRBV5-6	CASSLDRNYGYTF	TGTGCCAGCAGCTTGGACAGAAACTATGGCTACACCTTC
TRBJ1-2	-	-	TRBV20-1	CSPKGAYGYTF	TGCAGTCCCAAGGGAGCCTATGGCTACACCTTC
TRBJ2-7	-	-	TRBV9	CASSAHPGYEQYF	TGTGCCAGCAGCGCCCACCCCGGCTACGAGCAGTACTTC
TRBJ2-3	-	few	TRBV6-5	CASSDRDYTDTQYF	TGTGCCAGCAGCGACAGAGACTACACAGATACGCAGTATTTT
TRBJ1-6	-	-	TRBV5-1	CASSQEHNSPLHF	TGCGCCAGCAGCCAGGAACACAATTCACCCCTCCACTTT
TRBJ2-4	-	-	TRBV13	CASSLASGNIQYF	TGTGCCAGCAGCTTAGCCTCGGGGAACATTCAGTACTTC
TRBJ2-3	TRBD1	-	TRBV7-3	CASSVTGGRPDTQYF	TGTGCCAGCAGCGTGACAGGGGGCCGGCCAGATACGCAGTATTTT
TRBJ2-7	TRBD1	-	TRBV6-5	CASSYVAGGIVYEQYF	TGTGCCAGCAGTTACGTGGCAGGGGGCATCGTTTACGAGCAGTACTTC
TRBJ2-1	TRBD2	-	TRBV7-9	CASSLGLAGESSYNEQFF	TGTGCCAGCAGCTTAGGGCTAGCGGGGGAAAGCTCCTACAATGAGCAGTTCTTC
TRBJ2-1	TRBD2	-	TRBV27	CASSLSSSGSGNEQFF	TGTGCCAGCAGTTTATCGAGTAGCGGGAGTGGCAATGAGCAGTTCTTC
TRBJ2-1	-	-	TRBV6-1	CASSESRGWDEQFF	TGTGCCAGCAGTGAAAGTCGGGGTTGGGATGAGCAGTTCTTC
TRBJ2-5	-	-	TRBV23-1	CASSQSPLLGEETQYF	TGCGCCAGCAGTCAATCCCCCCTCCTGGGGGAAGAGACCCAGTACTTC
TRBJ2-2	-	-	TRBV5-1	CASSLAGGEVREELFF	TGCGCCAGCAGCTTGGCCGGCGGAGAGGTCCGCGAGGAGCTGTTTTTT
TRBJ2-3	-	-	TRBV7-9	CASSLAPLTQYF	TGTGCCAGCAGCTTAGCCCCTCTTACGCAGTATTTT
TRBJ2-2	TRBD1	-	TRBV2	CASSELGGPNTGELFF	TGTGCCAGCAGTGAATTAGGGGGCCCAAACACCGGGGAGCTGTTTTTT
TRBJ1-1	TRBD1	-	TRBV4-1	CASSHRDRNTEAFF	TGCGCCAGCAGCCATCGGGACAGGAACACTGAAGCTTTCTTT
TRBJ2-2	TRBD2	-	TRBV5-8	CASIASGFTGELFF	TGTGCCAGTATTGCTAGCGGGTTCACCGGGGAGCTGTTTTTT